Reported below is one T cell receptor (beta chain). Which antigen it targets is not known. Per-base qualities were not stored, and no clone one base away is much larger. The sample originates from a study of cytomegalovirus exposure and HLA in healthy donors (TCRdb year 2017). With regard to the full study: An earlier analysis of some 600 of the donors reported 276 Gb of sequence data and 117 million unique TCR beta sequences obtained from some 170 million T cells. The study profiled the T cell repertoires of hundreds of subjects by immunosequencing and related them to cytomegalovirus serostatus. Alongside the repertoire data, information on donor age, sex, ethnicity and CMV serostatus was compiled. A later analysis re-analyzed previously published TCR beta repertoires from approximately 700 donors and added high-resolution HLA genotyping to study TCR occurrence patterns. Typing coverage varied by locus: 629-630 donors for A, B, C, DRB1 and DQB1; around 560 for DQA1; over 600 for DPA1; about 450 for DPB1. A later genetic analysis used genome-wide SNP genotypes for about 65% of the 666 donors, treating that subset as a discovery cohort. All discovery cohort repertoires had been generated on a single sequencing platform. HLA typing covered class I and class II loci at four-digit resolution. Among some 400 genotyped donors of the cohort, an average of roughly 230,000 unique TCR beta nucleotide sequences was sequenced per donor, of which 15% to 20% were non-productive. Of the roughly 400 genotyped donors, 81% fell in the genetic ancestry cluster associated with self-reported Caucasian donors. In addition to the first cohort of around 670 subjects, a separate validation cohort of approximately 110 different subjects was used. High-throughput TCR immunosequencing, statistical association of individual TCRs with disease status, and machine learning were combined to predict cytomegalovirus infection status. A handful of DR-DQ haplotypes were treated as single units for association and clustering because of strong linkage in the cohort. Rather than using new phenotypic data, the later analysis identified candidate immune exposures from TCR beta sequences and from how often those sequences occurred across donors. In an earlier analysis of over 550 of the donors, high-throughput TCR beta sequencing was used to judge whether each TCR beta V gene segment behaved as functional or pseudogenic. Roughly 300 gigabases of sequencing data and around 90 million unique TCR sequences made up an early release that covered roughly 670 HLA-typed donors. The aim of the study was to test whether cataloging public T cell receptors could identify signatures of past pathogen exposure.

The receptor library was made with the immunoSEQ multiplex PCR assay. The multiplex PCR relied on a mix of 60 forward primers for TCR Vbeta segments and 13 reverse primers for TCR Jbeta segments. The CDR3 region of rearranged TCR beta genes was amplified from genomic DNA with a multiplex PCR assay. The Illumina HiSeq System was used to sequence the amplified TCR beta libraries as 87-base-pair reads. From the authors' description of their analysis: A later analysis counted some 80 million unique TCR beta chains across the 670 or so repertoires, and some 11 million of these chains were shared by at least two donors. Raw reads were error-corrected and collapsed into unique sequences by a nearest-neighbor algorithm in which closely related sequences were merged to remove PCR and sequencing errors. Alignment of CDR3 sequences to IMGT reference sequences was used to assign V, D and J gene segments. For a sequence to be retained, a match of at least six nucleotides to both a V gene segment and a J gene segment was required. Rearrangements were called productive when the CDR3 lacked stop codons and stayed in frame with V and J; all others were non-productive. CDR3 was defined according to IMGT convention as the region running from the second conserved V-encoded cysteine to the conserved J-encoded phenylalanine. Sequences without an unambiguous match to a single V gene segment were excluded from the earlier analysis of several hundred of the donors. In an earlier analysis of several hundred of the donors, V segments were called functional above 56.7% productive rearrangements and were called segregating when the between-donor standard deviation exceeded 5%. To diagnose cytomegalovirus status from the catalog of TCR beta chain sequences, a statistical classification framework was built. In a later analysis, TCR nucleotide sequences were compared against IMGT/GENE-DB human TR gene sequences so that V and J genes could be assigned. In a later analysis, CDR3 sequences and most-parsimonious VDJ recombination scenarios were assigned using the TCRdist pipeline. A later analysis defined each TCR beta chain by its CDR3 amino acid sequence plus V-gene family, and excluded reads lacking a unique V-gene family. As a way to deal with suspected cross-contamination and a sequencing artifact, a later analysis dropped hundreds of nucleotide sequences that were highly shared and had low generation probability. For each public chain, a later analysis derived a clonal expansion index from normalized ranks of inferred template counts within each repertoire. A later analysis computed generation probabilities with a VDJ recombination model fitted to out-of-frame rearrangements, and checked the results against IGoR. In a later analysis, hypergeometric tests were used to score TCR-TCR, TCR-HLA and TCR-CMV co-occurrence, with a repertoire-size bias correction applied to TCR pairs. To estimate false discovery rates, a later analysis permuted the HLA or CMV assignments 20 times. In a later analysis, co-occurring TCRs were grouped using DBSCAN, with TCRdist sequence similarity added in when clustering inside HLA-allele-positive subsets. Repertoires with fewer than 30,000 or more than 120,000 public chains were left out of co-occurrence clustering, as were five repertoires with anomalous nucleotide sharing. This immuneACCESS table, as held by TCRdb, lists in-frame sequences with V and J called but not all clones. Of the missing ones, under half trace to an unresolved V gene in checked studies; the others have no known cause. That table gives V, J and clone size, and the DNA gave D and trimming. Present in this sample are about 240,000 clones, over 70% of which were seen just once. The top ten constitute around 8% of the sample.

The germline V gene provides CDR1 MNHNS and CDR2 SASEGT. The CDR3 spans 13 residues, from the cysteine through the phenylalanine. The DNA shown is the 39-base CDR3, in frame from base 1. Clipping removes 5 bases from V and 2 bases from J, with 2 as the unmatched junction base count. Summary of the overall study and its limitations: A total of 150 to 200 TCR beta chains were listed by the study as associated with cytomegalovirus. According to a later analysis, most CMV-associated TCR beta chains appeared to be HLA-restricted, and the HLA associations seemed to be driven largely by CMV exposure. It was suggested by the authors that the approach could potentially be generalized to other disease states and immunological phenotypes. Only TCR beta chains were sequenced in this cohort, and the absence of alpha or paired-chain data limited detectable features. In a later genetic analysis, a missense DCLRE1C variant was associated with V-gene and J-gene trimming of TCR beta chains, and the association was replicated in an independent cohort. The sequencing pipeline was judged likely to have produced a cluster of highly shared sequence variants as a technical artifact. Linkage disequilibrium might explain the correlated functional status among segregating V segments, but an unknown experimental factor could not be excluded. Several of the top co-occurrence clusters appeared to be linked to parvovirus B19, influenza, CMV and Epstein-Barr virus, according to a later analysis. Presence/absence analyses assumed roughly uniform sequencing depth across donors, an assumption that may not hold. At a false discovery rate of 0.05, a later analysis linked some 18,000 TCR beta sequences to specific HLA alleles. Most TCR sequences were observed very rarely across donors, whereas some public TCRs were present in many individuals. In vitro tests confirmed that three of the cytomegalovirus-associated TCR beta chains recognize cytomegalovirus antigens. Because the 87-base-pair reads could not distinguish some IMGT-functional V segments, including TRBV6-2 and TRBV6-3, those segments were excluded. Assigning TCR associations to individual alleles was difficult when HLA alleles, especially DR and DQ, strongly co-occurred. For the cohort, immune exposure information was limited to CMV serostatus. Cytomegalovirus status was reported to be diagnosed by the classifier with high specificity and sensitivity in both the original and validation cohorts. A further reported finding was that TCR beta sequences accurately predicted the HLA-A and HLA-B alleles for most subjects in the first cohort. A later analysis found that TCR association rates varied across HLA loci, with DRB1 alleles showing the most associated TCRs and HLA-C alleles the fewest. In a later analysis, HLA-associated TCR beta chains showed more clonal expansion and lower generation probabilities than non-associated chains that were equally common. HLA typing was unavailable for some donors at each locus, so association tests used only the typed subset. In an earlier analysis of some 500 of the donors, most TCR beta V segments were observed in productive rearrangements about 90% or about 30% of the time, broadly matching IMGT annotations. A later genetic analysis reported fewer N-insertions in productive TCRs among donors in an Asian-associated ancestry cluster than the roughly 670-donor mean. Because counts were too low, about 18 rarely observed V segments, including chromosome 9 orphons, were excluded from the earlier analysis of 587 of the donors.

The cohort consisted of some 670 healthy bone marrow donors. Cohort members were all nominally healthy when sampled, although unrecorded immune exposures were likely present. The donor tested CMV seropositive, placing the donor among the approximately 290 seropositive members of the cohort. A peripheral blood sample was provided by each donor, and peripheral blood mononuclear cells were used for TCR beta sequencing. The Qiagen DNeasy Blood Extraction Kit was used to extract genomic DNA from the blood cell samples. In this chain, TRBV6-1 is recombined with TRBJ2-7; TRBD2 fits 8 bases in the junction. The receptor was isolated from a woman aged 55-70 years in good health and CMV-seropositive. The sequenced sample consisted of PBMCs. The CDR3 corresponds to CASSTSGAYEQYF. The sequenced DNA is TGTGCCAGCAGTACTAGCGGCGCCTACGAGCAGTACTTC.